The rows below give T cell receptor beta chains drawn from one sample of a study of CD8+ T cells in alopecia areata. Assay used: immunoSEQ multiplex PCR; TCRdb lists only in-frame clones, some missing. Among about 99,000 clones listed, 86% were seen once. Specimen: CD8+ T cells sorted from blood, collected around week 30, from a patient treated with tofacitinib. Receptor source: a human donor with alopecia areata. The CDR3 runs from the conserved cysteine through the conserved F or W. A D gene is named only where the DNA matches it firmly. Not every row has a clone size; where given, it reads once, few, many or a size class.

clone_size | d_call | j_call | v_call | cdr3_nt | cdr3_aa
NA | NA | TRBJ1-3 | TRBV1 | TGCACCAGCAGCCAAGTAAGAGGATCCTCTGGAAACACCATATATTTT | CTSSQVRGSSGNTIYF
NA | NA | TRBJ2-7 | TRBV27 | TGTGCCAGCAGTCTAGGGCAGGTCTACGAGCAGTACTTC | CASSLGQVYEQYF
NA | NA | TRBJ2-5 | TRBV29-1 | TGCAGCGTTGAGGGGAAGGGGTACCAAGAGACCCAGTACTTC | CSVEGKGYQETQYF
once | NA | TRBJ1-1 | TRBV6-5 | TGTGCCAGCAGCCGCGGGCAGGCTGAAGCTTTCTTT | CASSRGQAEAFF
NA | NA | TRBJ2-7 | TRBV9 | TGTGCCAGCAGCGCCCTTAGCGGTCCGGACGAGCAGTACTTC | CASSALSGPDEQYF
NA | NA | TRBJ2-1 | TRBV5-4 | TGTGCCAGCAGCTCGACTAGAGACAATGAGCAGTTCTTC | CASSSTRDNEQFF
NA | NA | TRBJ2-2 | TRBV7-9 | TGTGCCAGCAGCTTCAGCACAGGGCCCGGGGAGCTGTTTTTT | CASSFSTGPGELFF
NA | NA | TRBJ2-3 | TRBV4-2 | TGTGCCAGCAGCCCGGGGGGCGGAACAGATACGCAGTATTTT | CASSPGGGTDTQYF
NA | NA | TRBJ2-3 | TRBV27 | TGTGCCAGCAGTTTATCGGGTAGGGGAGATACGCAGTATTTT | CASSLSGRGDTQYF
once | TRBD2 | TRBJ2-1 | TRBV9 | TGTGCCAGCAGCGAATACGGGGGGGCTTACAATGAGCAGTTCTTC | CASSEYGGAYNEQFF
once | TRBD1 | TRBJ2-1 | TRBV5-6 | TGTGCCAGCAGCTTGGGGACAGGGGGGTACAATGAGCAGTTCTTC | CASSLGTGGYNEQFF
NA | NA | TRBJ2-2 | TRBV23-1 | TGCGCCAGCAGTCAATCTAGCCACGGGATCGGGGAGCTGTTTTTT | CASSQSSHGIGELFF
NA | TRBD1 | TRBJ2-3 | TRBV5-1 | TGCGCCAGCAGCCCGGGACAGGGTGGTAGCACAGATACGCAGTATTTT | CASSPGQGGSTDTQYF
NA | NA | TRBJ2-3 | TRBV2 | TGTGCCAGCAGTACCGTCATACAGAGCGTAGGCACAGATACGCAGTATTTT | CASSTVIQSVGTDTQYF
NA | TRBD1 | TRBJ2-2 | TRBV14 | TGTGCCAGCAGCCAACAAGGACAGGGTAAATTTTTCGCCGGGGAGCTGTTTTTT | CASSQQGQGKFFAGELFF
NA | TRBD2 | TRBJ2-7 | TRBV5-1 | TGCGCCAGCAGCTTGGAGCGGGGGCTACCCTTATGGGAGCAGTACTTC | CASSLERGLPLWEQYF
once | NA | TRBJ2-1 | TRBV4-1 | TGCGCCAGCAGCCAAGTCGGGGGAGCGGATGAGCAGTTCTTC | CASSQVGGADEQFF
NA | NA | TRBJ2-2 | TRBV2 | TGTGCCAGCAGTGATCCGACCGGGGAGCTGTTTTTT | CASSDPTGELFF
few | TRBD2 | TRBJ2-1 | TRBV29-1 | TGCAGCGTTCAGGGGACTAGCGTTAACAATGAGCAGTTCTTC | CSVQGTSVNNEQFF
NA | NA | TRBJ2-3 | TRBV10-3 | TGTGCCATCAGTGAGTCGGCTACAGATACGCAGTATTTT | CAISESATDTQYF
NA | NA | TRBJ2-1 | TRBV7-9 | TGTGCCAGCAGCCGTAAGGAGCAGTTCTTC | CASSRKEQFF
NA | TRBD1 | TRBJ2-7 | TRBV12-5 | TGTGCTAGTGGTTTGGTTACAGGGGGTATCTACGAGCAGTACTTC | CASGLVTGGIYEQYF
NA | TRBD2 | TRBJ2-1 | TRBV27 | TGTGCGACACAGAAAGGGTCTAGCGGGAAGTGGGATGAGCAGTTCTTC | CATQKGSSGKWDEQFF
once | NA | TRBJ2-7 | TRBV5-6 | TGTGCCAGCAGCCTGGGGTTCCACGAGCAGTACTTC | CASSLGFHEQYF
NA | TRBD1 | TRBJ2-2 | TRBV4-1 | TGCGCCAGCGGCTCCGGGACAGGGGGCATGACCGGGGAGCTGTTTTTT | CASGSGTGGMTGELFF
once | NA | TRBJ1-5 | TRBV19 | TGTGCCGGCGAGGAGGGGCTAAACCAGCCCCAGCATTTT | CAGEEGLNQPQHF
NA | NA | TRBJ2-6 | TRBV13 | TGTGCCAGCAGCTCCAGGGAGCTTGGGGCCAACGTCCTGACTTTC | CASSSRELGANVLTF
NA | NA | TRBJ2-7 | TRBV27 | TGTGCCAGCAGTTTAGGAAAGTCCTACGAGCAGTACTTC | CASSLGKSYEQYF
NA | TRBD2 | TRBJ2-1 | TRBV4-1 | TGCGCCAGCAGCCCATCGGGTGGGACTAGCGGGAGCAATGAGCAGTTCTTC | CASSPSGGTSGSNEQFF
NA | TRBD2 | TRBJ2-3 | TRBV6-1 | TGTGCCAGCAGTGGACTAGCGGGAGGGCCAGATACGCAGTATTTT | CASSGLAGGPDTQYF
few | NA | TRBJ2-6 | TRBV15 | TGTGCCACCAGCGCCGACAGATCTGGGGCCAACGTCCTGACTTTC | CATSADRSGANVLTF
once | TRBD1 | TRBJ2-7 | TRBV6-1 | TGTGCCAGCAGCGACAGGGGAACGTCCTACGAGCAGTACTTC | CASSDRGTSYEQYF
NA | NA | TRBJ2-1 | TRBV29-1 | TGCAGCGTTGAAGCCTCGTATCTAAGCTCCTACAATGAGCAGTTCTTC | CSVEASYLSSYNEQFF
NA | NA | TRBJ1-1 | TRBV19 | TGTGCCAGTAGTATATTGGGGATTGAAGCTTTCTTT | CASSILGIEAFF
NA | TRBD1 | TRBJ2-1 | TRBV4-1 | TGCGCCAGCAGCCAGGACGCGACGGGACAGAACTACAATGAGCAGTTCTTC | CASSQDATGQNYNEQFF
NA | NA | TRBJ2-7 | TRBV11-2 | TGTGCCAGCAGCTTTCCTACCTCCTACGAGCAGTACTTC | CASSFPTSYEQYF
few | TRBD1 | TRBJ1-2 | TRBV29-1 | TGCAGCGTTGAACACCCATCCGGGACAGCGAACTATGGCTACACCTTC | CSVEHPSGTANYGYTF
NA | NA | TRBJ2-1 | TRBV29-1 | TGCAGCGTTGAAATGGCTAGCGTCAGCTCCTACAATGAGCAGTTCTTC | CSVEMASVSSYNEQFF
NA | TRBD1 | TRBJ2-7 | TRBV6-1 | TGTGCCAGCATCACGGGACAGTCCTACGAGCAGTACTTC | CASITGQSYEQYF
NA | TRBD1 | TRBJ2-5 | TRBV5-4 | TGTGCCAGCAGCTACCGGACAGGGAATAGGGAGACCCAGTACTTC | CASSYRTGNRETQYF
NA | TRBD1 | TRBJ2-7 | TRBV27 | TGTGCCAGCCGAACCGGGACAGTGGGTTACGAGCAGTACTTC | CASRTGTVGYEQYF
NA | NA | TRBJ2-7 | TRBV5-4 | TGTGCCAGCAGCTTCTCAGGGAGCTACGAGCAGTACTTC | CASSFSGSYEQYF
few | NA | TRBJ2-7 | TRBV29-1 | TGCAGCGTTCCCTCTTTGGGGGAGCAGTACTTC | CSVPSLGEQYF
NA | NA | TRBJ2-1 | TRBV7-9 | TGTGCCAGCAGCTTAGCGCGACAAGAGCAGTTCTTC | CASSLARQEQFF
NA | NA | TRBJ2-7 | TRBV6-1 | TGTGCCAGCAGTGAAGCGCTAGGATTAAACTACGAGCAGTACTTC | CASSEALGLNYEQYF
NA | NA | TRBJ1-2 | TRBV7-9 | TGTGCCAGCAGCCCCGCCGAAGGCTACACCTTC | CASSPAEGYTF
NA | TRBD1 | TRBJ1-1 | TRBV25-1 | TGTGCCAGCAGTGTGACAGGGAATACGGCTGAAGCTTTCTTT | CASSVTGNTAEAFF
NA | TRBD1 | TRBJ2-1 | TRBV7-8 | TGTGCCAGCAGCTTAGGAGTAGGCAGGGGGCTTCAAAATGCCTACAATGAGCAGTTCTTC | CASSLGVGRGLQNAYNEQFF
NA | NA | TRBJ2-7 | TRBV29-1 | TGCAGCGTTGAACTTGCAGGGGAGTACTACGAGCAGTACTTC | CSVELAGEYYEQYF
NA | TRBD2 | TRBJ2-1 | TRBV19 | TGTGCCAGTAGTATGCCCCCGGGACTAGCGAGGAATGAGCAGTTCTTC | CASSMPPGLARNEQFF
NA | NA | TRBJ2-7 | TRBV27 | TGTGCCAGCAGCAGCTTGGGACCTTCCTACGAGCAGTACTTC | CASSSLGPSYEQYF
NA | TRBD2 | TRBJ2-7 | TRBV30 | TGTGCCTGGAACCTAGCGGGGTCGGACGAGCAGTACTTC | CAWNLAGSDEQYF
NA | NA | TRBJ2-7 | TRBV15 | TGTGCCACCAGCAGAGATCTGGGGTCCTACGAGCAGTACTTC | CATSRDLGSYEQYF